This T cell receptor beta chain appears in the sequencing data of a study of neurological immune-mediated disorders. CDR3 length equals 14 residues. V was trimmed by 4 bases and J by 4 bases, leaving 13 bases between them. Unsorted libraries were prepared from 2 million PBMCs that had been stored at -80 C. This clonotype was recorded at least ten times. Via MiXCR, TCRdb re-called the 5' RACE reads, giving one row per CDR3 protein. The sample lists fewer than 65,000 distinct CDR3 sequences; roughly 4.4% were seen once. The receptor comes from a man aged 50 or older with multiple sclerosis. The chain combines TRBV12-3 or TRBV12-4 with TRBJ1-2, with D tentatively TRBD1 (6 bases). Material: PBMCs. CDR3 sequence: CASSWGGPIYGYTF. CDR3 DNA sequence: TGTGCCAGCAGTTGGGGGGGGCCTATCTATGGCTACACCTTC.